This T cell receptor (beta chain) was documented in a study of blood T cell repertoires in COVID-19. This table comes from immunoSEQ multiplex PCR, and its TCRdb copy is limited to in-frame clones, with some not included. This sample carries roughly 200,000 clones, about 86% of them seen once, and the ten largest clones take 3% to 3.5%. Cohort allocation depended upon clinical history that participants reported. Losses at the gene ends were 2 bases for V and 5 bases for J; bases not matched to a gene: 14. The CDR3 totals 17 residues. Germline values: CDR1 MGHRA, CDR2 YSYEKL. J is TRBJ1-2 and V is TRBV4-1; 7 bases agree with TRBD1. Source material: PBMCs or T cells enriched from blood (not recorded which). This clonotype originated in a woman between 45 and 60 years old in a cohort exposed to, infected with or recovered from COVID-19 (not recorded which). This chain's CDR3 is CASSQRNSGQTSYGYTF. CDR3 DNA: TGCGCCAGCAGCCAACGGAATTCGGGACAGACTTCGTATGGCTACACCTTC.